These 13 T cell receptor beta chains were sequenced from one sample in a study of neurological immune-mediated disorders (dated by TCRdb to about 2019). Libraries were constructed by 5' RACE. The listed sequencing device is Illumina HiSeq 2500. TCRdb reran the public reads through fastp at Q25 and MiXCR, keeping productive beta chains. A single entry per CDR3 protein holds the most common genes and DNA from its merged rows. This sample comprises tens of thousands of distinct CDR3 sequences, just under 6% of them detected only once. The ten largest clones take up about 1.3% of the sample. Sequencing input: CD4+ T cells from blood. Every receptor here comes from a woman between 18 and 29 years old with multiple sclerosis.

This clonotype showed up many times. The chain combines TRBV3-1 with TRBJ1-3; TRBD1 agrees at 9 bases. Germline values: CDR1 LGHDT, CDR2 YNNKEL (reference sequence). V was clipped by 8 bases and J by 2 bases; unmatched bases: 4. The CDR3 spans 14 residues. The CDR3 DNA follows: TGTGCCAGCGGTACAGGGGGCCCTGGAAACACCATATATTTT. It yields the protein CASGTGGPGNTIYF.

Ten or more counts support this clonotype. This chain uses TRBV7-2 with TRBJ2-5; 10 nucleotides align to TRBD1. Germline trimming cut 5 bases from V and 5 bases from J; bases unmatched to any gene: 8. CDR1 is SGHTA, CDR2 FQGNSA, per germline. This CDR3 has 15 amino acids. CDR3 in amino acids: CASSPQTGGGETQYF. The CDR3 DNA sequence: TGTGCCAGCAGCCCCCAGACAGGGGGCGGGGAGACCCAGTACTTC.

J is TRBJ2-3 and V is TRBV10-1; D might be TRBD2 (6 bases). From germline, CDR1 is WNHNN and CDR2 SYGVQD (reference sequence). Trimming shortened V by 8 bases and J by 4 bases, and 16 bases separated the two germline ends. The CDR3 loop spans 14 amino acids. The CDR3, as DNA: TGCGCCAGCGCGCGGGATCTAAGCGCAGATACGCAGTATTTT. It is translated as CASARDLSADTQYF.

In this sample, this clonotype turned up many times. CDR3 nucleotide sequence: TGTGCCAGCAGTTCATCGGGACCGGTTAGAGATGGCTACACCTTC. Translating it yields CASSSSGPVRDGYTF. This chain joins TRBV6-5 and TRBJ1-2, with a weak D call TRBD1 (5 bases). V lost 4 bases, J lost 6 bases, and 18 bases lay in between. The CDR3 loop spans 15 amino acids. Germline V gene data show CDR1 as MNHEY and CDR2 as SVGAGI.

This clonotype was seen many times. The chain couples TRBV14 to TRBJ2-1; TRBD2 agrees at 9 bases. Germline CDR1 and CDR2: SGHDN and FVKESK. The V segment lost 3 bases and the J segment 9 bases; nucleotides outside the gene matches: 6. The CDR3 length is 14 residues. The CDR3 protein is CASSHRAGGREQFF. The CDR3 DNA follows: TGTGCCAGCAGCCACCGGGCGGGGGGGCGTGAGCAGTTCTTC.

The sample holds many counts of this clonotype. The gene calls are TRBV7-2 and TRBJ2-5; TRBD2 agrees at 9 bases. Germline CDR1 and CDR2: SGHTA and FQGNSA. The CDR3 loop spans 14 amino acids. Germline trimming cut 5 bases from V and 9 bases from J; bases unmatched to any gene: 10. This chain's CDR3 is CASSPHSGGGAQYF. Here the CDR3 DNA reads TGTGCCAGCAGCCCCCATAGCGGCGGGGGGGCCCAGTACTTC.

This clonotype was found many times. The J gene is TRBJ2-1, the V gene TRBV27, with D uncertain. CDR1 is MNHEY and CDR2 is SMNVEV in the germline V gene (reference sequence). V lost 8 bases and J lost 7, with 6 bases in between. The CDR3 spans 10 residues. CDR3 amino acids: CASGINEQFF. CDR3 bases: TGTGCCAGCGGTATAAATGAGCAGTTCTTC.

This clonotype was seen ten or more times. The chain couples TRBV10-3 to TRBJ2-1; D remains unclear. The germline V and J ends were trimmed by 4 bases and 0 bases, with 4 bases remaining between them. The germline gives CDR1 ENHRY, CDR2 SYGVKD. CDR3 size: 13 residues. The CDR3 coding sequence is TGTGCCATCAGTGTTAGCTCCTACAATGAGCAGTTCTTC. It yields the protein CAISVSSYNEQFF.

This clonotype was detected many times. CDR3 residues: CASSVGDTSTDTQYF. CDR3 nucleotides: TGTGCCAGCAGCGTAGGGGATACTAGCACAGATACGCAGTATTTT. The chain employs TRBV7-9 and TRBJ2-3; D is perhaps TRBD1 (5 bases). This CDR3 is 15 amino acids long. V lost 5 bases, J lost 0 bases, and 12 bases lay in between. Germline CDR1 and CDR2: SEHNR and FQNEAQ (reference sequence). Supplemented by reference TRBV7-9 and TRBJ2-3, the full variable domain reads DTGVSQNPRHKITKRGQNVTFRCDPISEHNRLYWYRQTLGQGPEFLTYFQNEAQLEKSRLLSDRFSAERPKGSFSTLEIQRTEQGDSAMYLCASSVGDTSTDTQYFGPGTRLTVL.

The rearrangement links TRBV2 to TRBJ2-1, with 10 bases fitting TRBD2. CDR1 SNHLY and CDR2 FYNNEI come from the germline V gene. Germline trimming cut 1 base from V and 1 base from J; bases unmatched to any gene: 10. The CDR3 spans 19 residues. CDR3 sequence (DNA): TGTGCCAGCAGTGAAGGGGGGGGACTAGCGAGTTTTTCCTACAATGAGCAGTTCTTC. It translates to CASSEGGGLASFSYNEQFF.

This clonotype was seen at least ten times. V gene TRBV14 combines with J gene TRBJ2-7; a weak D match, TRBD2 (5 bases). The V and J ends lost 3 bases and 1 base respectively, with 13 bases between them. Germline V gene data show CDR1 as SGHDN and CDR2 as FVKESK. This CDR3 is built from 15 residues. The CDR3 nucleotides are TGTGCCAGCAGCCACCCGGCAGAGGGATCCTACGAGCAGTACTTC. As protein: CASSHPAEGSYEQYF.

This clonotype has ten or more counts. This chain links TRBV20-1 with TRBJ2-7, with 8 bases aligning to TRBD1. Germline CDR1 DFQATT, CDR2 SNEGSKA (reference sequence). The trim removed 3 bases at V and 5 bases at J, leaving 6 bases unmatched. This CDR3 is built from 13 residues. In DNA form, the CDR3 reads TGCAGTGCTAGGTGGACAGGGTACGACGAGCAGTACTTC. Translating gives CSARWTGYDEQYF.

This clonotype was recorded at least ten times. CDR3 protein: CASSISGRGPTLSGANVLTF. DNA for the CDR3: TGTGCCAGTAGTATCAGCGGCAGGGGCCCTACTCTCTCTGGGGCCAACGTCCTGACTTTC. The chain links TRBV19 to TRBJ2-6, with D perhaps matching TRBD1 (6 bases). V was cut by 3 bases and J by 0 bases, with 21 bases left in between. Germline CDR1 reads LNHDA; CDR2 reads SQIVND (reference sequence). CDR3 length: 20 amino acids.